The T cell receptor (beta chain) described here comes from a study of blood T cell repertoires in COVID-19. The wider study: The United States, Italy and Spain were the sources of the acute and convalescent COVID-19 samples. The analysed material was cDNA or gDNA that came from T cells, B-cell-depleted T cells, or PBMCs.

How the authors handled the data: Amplification with reference gene primers provided the estimates of nucleated cell counts. Sequencing used immunoSEQ multiplex PCR; TCRdb keeps in-frame clones, though not all of them. V, J and clone size reflect that table, while D and trimming were determined from the DNA. The sample carries around 300,000 clones, 75% to 85% recorded once. The CDR3 extends over 14 amino acids. CDR1 is SGDLS, CDR2 YYNGEE, per germline. Trimming took off 3 bases at V and 4 bases at J, with 12 bases between the two ends. J is TRBJ2-3 and V is TRBV9; TRBD1 might be the D (5 bases). This sequence originates from a human donor in a cohort sampled during active COVID-19. The sequencing sample was made of peripheral blood. The CDR3 DNA sequence: TGTGCCAGCAGCGAACAAAGGGGTGCAGATACGCAGTATTTT. It translates to CASSEQRGADTQYF.